The TCR beta chain described here comes from a study of blood T cell repertoires in COVID-19 (dated by TCRdb to 2018 to 2020). The study in broad terms: Collaborator samples came from the United States, Italy and Spain and covered acute and convalescent phases of COVID-19. The dataset comprised deeply sampled blood TCRbeta repertoires from subjects exposed to, actively infected with, or recovered from COVID-19. Samples came from the ongoing ImmuneRACE study (first 160 participants) plus 1,254 subjects from 6 global collaborators. A freely available public database, intended as a resource for researchers studying the immune response to SARS-CoV-2, is where the repertoires were released. The prospective study material was composed of cDNA or gDNA derived from T cells, B-cell-depleted T cells, or PBMCs. The sample metadata nearly always contained a de-identified subject ID, COVID-19 status, age in years and sex. Where available, HLA class I and class II types were obtained from metadata supplied by the sample provider rather than from assay-based typing. What the study reported, not specific to this receptor: Clinical and demographic metadata were provided uncurated, with the amount varying by source and participant.

TCRbeta CDR3 regions were amplified from genomic DNA by means of the immunoSEQ Assay, a bias-controlled multiplex PCR. In the source study's methods: Nucleated cell counts per sample were estimated from amplification of reference gene primers within the assay. To quantify the absolute abundance of each unique TCRbeta CDR3 rearrangement, sequence reads were collapsed and filtered. Productive Simpson clonality was computed per sample as the square root of Simpson's diversity index over productive rearrangements. This is the immuneACCESS table as TCRdb keeps it, with only in-frame sequences that have V and J called. A part of the clones is gone; compared with another copy, unresolved V genes explain less than half, and the rest is unexplained. That table supplies the V and J calls and clone size; D and trimming were determined from the DNA. The table for this sample lists 95,000 to 150,000 clones; roughly 84% of them were counted only once. About 1% of the sample lies in the top ten.

A word on this clone: Its antigen has not been determined. The input lacks base qualities; no much larger clone sits a single base away.

Collaborating institutions collected whole blood in K2EDTA tubes following their own protocols. Collaborator samples were shipped for TCRbeta analysis as frozen whole blood, isolated PBMCs, or DNA extracted from either sample type. CDR1 and CDR2, per the germline V gene, are ENHRY and SYGVKD. V has 0 bases trimmed and J has 4 bases trimmed; junction bases matching no gene number 4. Including cysteine and phenylalanine, the CDR3 has 15 amino acids. Only CDR3 DNA is held: 45 bases, read in frame from base 1. The chain links TRBV10-3 with TRBJ2-7, and TRBD1 aligns with 9 junction nucleotides. Sequencing was performed on peripheral blood. The receptor comes from a woman of 80 years or more with acute or convalescent COVID-19. The nucleotides read TGTGCCATCAGTGAGTCGACGGGACAGGGATACGAGCAGTACTTC. Translated, this gives CAISESTGQGYEQYF.